The clone carrying this TCR beta chain was seen a single time. V was clipped by 3 bases and J by 6 bases, with 10 bases between them. The CDR3 is made up of 13 amino acids. Germline CDR1 is SGHAT and CDR2 is FQNNGV. The method was immunoSEQ multiplex PCR; TCRdb's version includes in-frame clones alone and lacks a portion of them. Of some 110,000 clones listed, roughly 84% are singletons. This entry comes from a study of T cell responses to AZD1222 COVID-19 vaccine. The chain couples TRBV11-2 to TRBJ2-3; D may be TRBD1 or TRBD2 (5 bases each). The receptor comes from an adult in good health. Here the sequenced sample was peripheral blood, taken on day 0 of AZD1222 vaccination. As DNA, the CDR3 is TGTGCCAGCAGCTTCCAGGGCGGGGATACGCAGTATTTT. The encoded protein is CASSFQGGDTQYF.